This passage covers 18 T cell receptor beta chains from one sample sequenced in a study of T cells in localized non-small cell lung cancer. The assay was immunoSEQ multiplex PCR, and TCRdb's table has in-frame clones only and misses some. This table has roughly 30,000 clones, about 86% appearing once. Sequenced here: peripheral blood mononuclear cells, sampled before any cancer treatment. The receptors originated from a man aged 35-75 years with stage III lung adenocarcinoma.

The chain links TRBV28 to TRBJ2-3, with TRBD2 matching 7 bases. The ends lost 6 bases at V and 4 bases at J; junction bases unmatched: 7. From germline, CDR1 is MDHEN and CDR2 SYDVKM. This CDR3 comprises 14 residues. CDR3 in amino acids: CASSSGTNADTQYF. CDR3 in DNA: TGTGCCAGCAGCTCCGGGACTAATGCAGATACGCAGTATTTT. Variable domain in full (rest from reference TRBV28 and TRBJ2-3): DVKVTQSSRYLVKRTGEKVFLECVQDMDHENMFWYRQDPGLGLRLIYFSYDVKMKEKGDIPEGYSVSREKKERFSLILESASTNQTSMYLCASSSGTNADTQYFGPGTRLTVL.

This chain connects TRBV5-6 to TRBJ1-4, with TRBD1 as a possible D gene (5 bases). The V gene's germline CDR1 is SGHDT and CDR2 YYEEEE. The CDR3 sequence is 17 residues long. The ends were cut back, 4 bases at V and 0 bases at J, with 16 bases in the middle. This CDR3 is CASSLGIGGATNEKLFF. The CDR3 coding sequence is TGTGCCAGCAGCCTGGGGATTGGGGGTGCAACTAATGAAAAACTGTTTTTT.

The genes are TRBV5-1 and TRBJ1-4; 10 positions match TRBD1. The V gene's germline CDR1 is SGHRS and CDR2 YFSETQ. The CDR3 covers 14 residues. V gave up 3 bases and J gave up 8 bases; unmatched junction bases: 4. CDR3 coding DNA: TGCGCCAGCAGCTGGGGGACAGGGGAAGAAAAACTGTTTTTT. Its protein product is CASSWGTGEEKLFF.

DNA of the CDR3: TGTGCCAGCAGCCCAGACCCGTCTCGTCTAGCGGGGGGGAGCTCCTACGAGCAGTACGTC. It specifies CASSPDPSRLAGGSSYEQYV. The rearrangement joins TRBV5-4 to TRBJ2-7; 12 nucleotides match TRBD2. From germline, CDR1 is SGHNT and CDR2 YYREEE (reference sequence). The J segment lost 0 bases and the V segment lost 4 bases, leaving 17 bases of the junction unmatched. The CDR3 runs to 20 residues.

This rearrangement joins TRBV28 to TRBJ2-4; D not certain. CDR1 MDHEN and CDR2 SYDVKM come from the germline V gene. The CDR3 loop spans 11 amino acids. V shed 5 bases and J shed 4 bases, with 3 bases lying between them. The CDR3 DNA reads TGTGCCAGCAGTCTTAAAAACATTCAGTACTTC. Its translation: CASSLKNIQYF.

This chain uses TRBV7-2 with TRBJ1-1; no firm D call. Germline loops: CDR1 SGHTA, CDR2 FQGNSA. The CDR3 has 18 residues. V was trimmed by 7 bases and J by 3 bases, leaving 27 bases between them. CDR3 in DNA: TGTGCCAGCATCCCCCCCGCGCAGGTTATATTGTCGGACACTGAAGCTTTCTTT. As protein: CASIPPAQVILSDTEAFF.

The chain combines TRBV15 with TRBJ2-6, with D perhaps TRBD2 (6 bases). Trimming pared 3 bases from V and 3 bases from J, leaving 6 bases between. The CDR3 is 14 residues long. CDR1 is LNHNV and CDR2 is YYDKDF in the germline V gene (reference sequence). The CDR3 is CATSRGGGANVLTF. As DNA, the CDR3 is TGTGCCACCAGCAGGGGAGGTGGGGCCAACGTCCTGACTTTC.

The chain joins TRBV19 to TRBJ1-5; possibly TRBD1 for D (5 bases). Germline V gives CDR1 LNHDA, CDR2 SQIVND (reference sequence). Trimming cost V 3 bases and J 3 bases, with 9 bases left between them. The CDR3 contains 14 residues. DNA of the CDR3: TGTGCCAGTAGTATGGTGGGGGACAATCAGCCCCAGCATTTT. As protein: CASSMVGDNQPQHF.

The chain is built from TRBV9 and TRBJ2-2; 10 bases fit TRBD2. V dropped 3 bases and J dropped 5; count of bases not matched to a gene: 7. The CDR3 spans 16 residues. Germline CDR1 reads SGDLS; CDR2 reads YYNGEE. CDR3 sequence: CASSERGGLWTGELFF. The DNA of the CDR3 is TGTGCCAGCAGCGAGCGGGGGGGCCTTTGGACCGGGGAGCTGTTTTTT.

This chain joins TRBV27 and TRBJ2-1, with 8 positions matching TRBD1. Germline V gene sequence: CDR1 MNHEY, CDR2 SMNVEV (reference sequence). The J segment lost 14 bases and the V segment lost 4 bases, leaving 16 bases of the junction unmatched. This CDR3 comprises 15 residues. This CDR3 is CASSSPRQGFFSKFF. As DNA, the CDR3 is TGTGCCAGCAGTTCCCCGAGACAGGGGTTTTTTTCTAAGTTCTTC.

The CDR3 is CASRRQGVNEQYF. The DNA for the CDR3 is TGTGCCAGCAGGCGACAGGGTGTCAACGAGCAGTACTTC. V usage is TRBV11-2 and J usage is TRBJ2-7, with 7 nucleotides matching TRBD1. Germline V gives CDR1 SGHAT, CDR2 FQNNGV. The CDR3 is 13 amino acids. With 6 bases clipped from V and 5 bases from J, the junction kept 7 bases outside the gene matches.

V and J are TRBV9 and TRBJ1-1; no firm D call. V shed 0 bases and J shed 3 bases, with 6 bases lying between them. CDR1 and CDR2 from the germline V gene are SGDLS and YYNGEE. CDR3 size: 13 residues. This CDR3 reads CASSVEVYTEAFF. The CDR3, as DNA: TGTGCCAGCAGCGTAGAAGTTTACACTGAAGCTTTCTTT.

The CDR3 DNA reads as TGTGCCAGCAGTTTTCCCACTGAAAACTATGGCTACACCTTC. Its protein is CASSFPTENYGYTF. The rearrangement uses TRBV28 and TRBJ1-2; no firm D call. The CDR3 is 14 residues long. The V end was cut by 3 bases, the J end by 2 bases, with 10 bases between. Germline V gene data show CDR1 as MDHEN and CDR2 as SYDVKM.

The chain joins TRBV10-3 to TRBJ2-7, with 8 bases that match TRBD2. CDR3 length: 16 residues. Trimming cost V 0 bases and J 9 bases; bases outside gene matches: 13. Germline V gives CDR1 ENHRY, CDR2 SYGVKD. In nucleotides, the CDR3 is TGTGCCATCAGTGAGTCGTCGGTCGGGAGGGGAGAGGGGCAGTACGTC. This encodes CAISESSVGRGEGQYV.

This chain joins TRBV18 and TRBJ2-5; D assignment may be TRBD1 or TRBD2 (7 bases each). This CDR3 has 16 amino acids. Germline V lookup: CDR1 KGHSH, CDR2 LQKENI. The germline V and J ends were trimmed by 2 bases and 4 bases, with 17 bases remaining between them. CDR3 bases: TGTGCCAGCTCACCAACGGGGAGGGGGCTGGCAGAGACCCAGTACTTC. This codes for CASSPTGRGLAETQYF.

The chain couples TRBV27 to TRBJ2-7; D may be TRBD1 or TRBD2 (5 bases each). The CDR3 loop spans 13 amino acids. V was shortened by 3 bases and J by 2 bases, with 8 bases between the two germline ends. Germline loops: CDR1 MNHEY, CDR2 SMNVEV (reference sequence). CDR3 in DNA: TGTGCCAGCAGTTTGGGACCAACCTACGAGCAGTACTTC. It translates to CASSLGPTYEQYF.

The chain has TRBV6-6 and TRBJ2-7; D call uncertain. V lost 6 bases and J 3 bases, leaving 9 bases between the germline ends. The CDR3 sequence is 12 residues long. CDR1 MNHNY and CDR2 SVGAGI come from the germline V gene (reference sequence). The CDR3 sequence is CASRGNSYEQYV. The CDR3 DNA is TGTGCCAGCAGGGGCAACAGCTACGAGCAGTACGTC.

This clone was observed a few times. The chain recombines TRBV29-1 with TRBJ2-1, with D tentatively TRBD1 or TRBD2 (5 bases each). The CDR3 covers 12 residues. Germline-derived CDR1 and CDR2 are SQVTM and ANQGSEA. The V end lost 6 bases, the J end lost 6 bases, and 12 bases lay between the germline ends. CDR3 in DNA: TGCAGCGTCGAAAGGGGACCCAATGAGCAGTTCTTC. This sequence encodes CSVERGPNEQFF.